The 12 T cell receptor beta chains below were found in one sample sequenced in a study of CD8 T cells in cerebrospinal fluid in Alzheimer's disease. No DNA is given; TCRdb re-called the 10x single-cell sequencing reads and lists each CDR3 protein once. The sample table includes 1,500 or so distinct CDR3 sequences. Sequencing input: cerebrospinal fluid. The receptors stem from a human donor with mild cognitive impairment.

This chain connects TRBV19 to TRBJ2-1; TCRdb reports TRBD2, a call that lacks DNA to check it against. This CDR3 has 13 residues. CDR1 LNHDA and CDR2 SQIVND come from the germline V gene (reference sequence). The CDR3 sequence is CASSTGLVNEQFF.

CDR3 sequence: CASSLGTSGRTANVLTF. The chain links TRBV27 to TRBJ2-6; TCRdb indicates TRBD2, and absent DNA this call remains unverified. The CDR3 runs 17 residues. Germline CDR1 and CDR2: MNHEY and SMNVEV (reference sequence).

According to its frequency, this clonotype is medium-sized. V usage is TRBV4-1 and J usage is TRBJ1-1. CDR3 length equals 14 residues. Germline-derived CDR1 and CDR2 are MGHRA and YSYEKL. The CDR3: CASSQVGGRDDAFF.

According to its frequency, this clonotype is medium-sized. The rearrangement uses TRBV9 and TRBJ2-7. The CDR3 has 12 residues. CDR1 and CDR2 (germline): SGDLS, YYNGEE. CDR3 region: CASSVNSYEQYF.

This chain uses TRBV5-1 with TRBJ1-2. The CDR3 extends over 13 amino acids. Per germline, CDR1 SGHRS and CDR2 YFSETQ. CDR3 residues: CASSLQDQRGYTF.

This clonotype is classed as medium-sized by frequency. The V and J genes are TRBV7-2 and TRBJ1-2. This CDR3 region has 13 residues. Germline V gene lookup returns CDR1 SGHTA and CDR2 FQGNSA. CDR3 in amino acids: CASSFRRDYGYTF.

The V gene is TRBV19, the J gene TRBJ1-1. This CDR3 is 13 amino acids long. Germline values: CDR1 LNHDA, CDR2 SQIVND (reference sequence). The CDR3 region is CASSPRDRTEAFF.

The V gene is TRBV7-7, the J gene TRBJ2-1; TCRdb selects TRBD2, and the lack of DNA leaves this call unchecked. Looked up from germline, CDR1 is SSHAT and CDR2 is FNYEAQ (reference sequence). The CDR3 covers 16 residues. CDR3 residues: CASSNGLAGGGSEQFF. Full variable domain (missing parts from reference TRBV7-7 and TRBJ2-1): GAGVSQSPRYKVTKRGQDVTLRCDPISSHATLYWYQQALGQGPEFLTYFNYEAQPDKSGLPSDRFSAERPEGSISTLTIQRTEQRDSAMYRCASSNGLAGGGSEQFFGPGTRLTVL.

The chain combines TRBV7-2 with TRBJ2-5; TCRdb gives TRBD1 as the D gene, but with no DNA this cannot be confirmed. The CDR3 loop spans 14 amino acids. Germline loops: CDR1 SGHTA, CDR2 FQGNSA. The CDR3 loop is CASSLVPRQETQYF.

In terms of frequency, this clonotype is medium-sized (0.01 to 0.1%). The V gene is TRBV6-1, the J gene TRBJ1-1. The CDR3 extends over 13 amino acids. CDR1 and CDR2 from the germline V gene are MNHNS and SASEGT. CDR3 sequence: CASSKQPNTEAFF.

This sequence joins TRBV3-1 and TRBJ1-1. The CDR3 extends over 14 amino acids. Germline V gives CDR1 LGHDT, CDR2 YNNKEL (reference sequence). The chain's CDR3 is CASSQAVVNTEAFF. Looking up the rest from reference TRBV3-1 and TRBJ1-1 gives the full variable domain: DTAVSQTPKYLVTQMGNDKSIKCEQNLGHDTMYWYKQDSKKFLKIMFSYNNKELIINETVPNRFSPKSPDKAHLNLHINSLELGDSAVYFCASSQAVVNTEAFFGQGTRLTVV.

Judged by frequency, this clonotype is medium-sized. This sequence joins TRBV7-3 and TRBJ2-1; TCRdb's D gene call, TRBD1, goes unchecked for lack of DNA. The CDR3 sequence is 14 residues long. From germline, CDR1 is SGHTA and CDR2 FQGTGA. Here the CDR3 reads CASSPNRDSNEQFF.